This T cell receptor beta chain was recovered during a study of blood T cell repertoires in COVID-19. Study in general: Sites in the United States, Italy and Spain provided acute and convalescent COVID-19 samples. The analysed material was cDNA or gDNA that came from T cells, B-cell-depleted T cells, or PBMCs.

How the authors handled the data: Researchers report that nucleated cell counts were estimated from reference gene primer amplification. Repertoires were generated with immunoSEQ multiplex PCR, while TCRdb's copy carries only in-frame clones and drops some. From that table come the V and J calls and clone size; the DNA was used to work out D and trimming. The data hold approximately 97,000 clones, with about 91% observed a single time. Trimming took 7 bases from V and 2 from J, leaving 8 bases between them. Germline-derived CDR1 and CDR2 are MNHEY and SVGAGI. CDR3 size: 13 residues. What was sequenced was peripheral blood. The gene calls are TRBV6-5 and TRBJ2-2, with D hard to call. The receptor was isolated from a man younger than 35 with acute or convalescent COVID-19. The CDR3 here is CASTVTNTGELFF. CDR3 sequence (DNA): TGTGCCAGCACGGTGACTAACACCGGGGAGCTGTTTTTT.